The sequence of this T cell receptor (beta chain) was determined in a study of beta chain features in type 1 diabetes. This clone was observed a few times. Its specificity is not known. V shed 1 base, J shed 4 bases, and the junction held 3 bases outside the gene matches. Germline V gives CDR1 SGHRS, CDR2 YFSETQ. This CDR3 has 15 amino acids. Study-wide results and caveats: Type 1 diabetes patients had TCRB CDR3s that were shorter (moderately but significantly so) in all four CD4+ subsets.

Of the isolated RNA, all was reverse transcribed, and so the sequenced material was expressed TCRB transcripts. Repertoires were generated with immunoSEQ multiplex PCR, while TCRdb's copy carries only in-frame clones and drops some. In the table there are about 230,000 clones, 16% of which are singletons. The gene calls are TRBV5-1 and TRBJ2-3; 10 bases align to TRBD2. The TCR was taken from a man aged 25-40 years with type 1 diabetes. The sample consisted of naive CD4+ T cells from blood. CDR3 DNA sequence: TGCGCCAGCAGCTTGACCGGGACTAGCGCAGATACGCAGTATTTT. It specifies CASSLTGTSADTQYF.